This TCR beta chain came from a study of blood T cell repertoires in COVID-19. Whole-study context: The cDNA or gDNA used as material had been derived from T cells, B-cell-depleted T cells, or PBMCs.

Authors' data handling: Amplification from reference gene primers served as the basis for estimated nucleated cell counts. Produced via immunoSEQ multiplex PCR; TCRdb's table is partial and in-frame only. From that table come the V and J calls and clone size; the DNA was used to work out D and trimming. The sample has about 88,000 clones, about 87% seen once. The J segment lost 2 bases and the V segment lost 3 bases, leaving 7 bases of the junction unmatched. This CDR3 region has 16 residues. Germline V CDR1 and CDR2: LNHDA, SQIVND (reference sequence). The sequenced sample consisted of peripheral blood. This sequence joins TRBV19 and TRBJ2-7; 10 nucleotides align to TRBD2. This clonotype was sampled from a man at least 80 years old with acute or convalescent COVID-19. The CDR3 reads CASSIRASGGPYEQYF. The CDR3 nucleotides are TGTGCCAGTAGTATCCGAGCTAGCGGGGGCCCCTACGAGCAGTACTTC.